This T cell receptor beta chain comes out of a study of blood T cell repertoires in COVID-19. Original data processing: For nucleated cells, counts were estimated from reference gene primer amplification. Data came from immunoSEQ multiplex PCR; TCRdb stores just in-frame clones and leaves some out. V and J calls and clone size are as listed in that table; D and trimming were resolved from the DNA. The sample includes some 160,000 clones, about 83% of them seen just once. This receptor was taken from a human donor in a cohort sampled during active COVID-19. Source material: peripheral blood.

CDR3 DNA: TGTGCCAGCAGCAAAGTCCTAGCGGGGGGCTACGAGCAGTACTTC. Amino acids: CASSKVLAGGYEQYF. The V call is TRBV21-1, the J call TRBJ2-7; the D call of TRBD2 is as the table states it, not checked on the DNA. TRBV21-1 is marked as a pseudogene. CDR3 size: 15 residues.